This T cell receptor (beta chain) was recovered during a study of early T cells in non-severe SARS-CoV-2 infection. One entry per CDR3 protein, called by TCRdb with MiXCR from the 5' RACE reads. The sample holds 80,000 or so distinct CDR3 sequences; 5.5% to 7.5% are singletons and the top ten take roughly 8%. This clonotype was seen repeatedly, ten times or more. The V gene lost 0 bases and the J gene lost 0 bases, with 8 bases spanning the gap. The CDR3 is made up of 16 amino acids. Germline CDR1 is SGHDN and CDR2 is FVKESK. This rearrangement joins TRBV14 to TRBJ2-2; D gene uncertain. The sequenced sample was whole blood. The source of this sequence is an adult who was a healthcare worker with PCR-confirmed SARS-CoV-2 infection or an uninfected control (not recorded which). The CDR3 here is CASSQDPTSNTGELFF. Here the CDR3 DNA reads TGTGCCAGCAGCCAAGATCCCACCTCGAACACCGGGGAGCTGTTTTTT.